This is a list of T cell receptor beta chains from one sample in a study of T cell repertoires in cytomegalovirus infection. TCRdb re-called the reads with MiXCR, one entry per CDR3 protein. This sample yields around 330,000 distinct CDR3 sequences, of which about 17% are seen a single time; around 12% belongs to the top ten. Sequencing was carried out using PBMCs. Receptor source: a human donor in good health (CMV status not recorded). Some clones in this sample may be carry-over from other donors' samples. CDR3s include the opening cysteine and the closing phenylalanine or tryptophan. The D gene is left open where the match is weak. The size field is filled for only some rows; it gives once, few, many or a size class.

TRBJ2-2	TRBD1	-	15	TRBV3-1	TGTGCCAGCAGCCTACCGGGACAGGGGTCCGGGGAGCTGTTTTTT	CASSLPGQGSGELFF
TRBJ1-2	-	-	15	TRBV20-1	TGCAGTGCTAGTAGGCCGGACGTGCTTAACTATGGCTACACCTTC	CSASRPDVLNYGYTF
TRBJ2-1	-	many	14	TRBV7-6	TGTGCCAGCAGTGACAAGAGCTCCTACAATGAGCAGTTCTTC	CASSDKSSYNEQFF
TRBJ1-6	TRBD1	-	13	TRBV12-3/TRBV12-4	TGTGCCAGCACTCCGGACAGGGTTTCACCCCTCCACTTT	CASTPDRVSPLHF
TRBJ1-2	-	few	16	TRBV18	TGTGCCAGCTCACCGCGGCAAGACATCACTAACTATGGCTACACCTTC	CASSPRQDITNYGYTF
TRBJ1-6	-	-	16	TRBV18	TGTGCCAGCTCACCACCGGGGGGCCGGGGAAATTCACCCCTCCACTTT	CASSPPGGRGNSPLHF
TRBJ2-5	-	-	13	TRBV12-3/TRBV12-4	TGTGCCAGCAGGGGGGGCTACCCGGAGACCCAGTGCTTC	CASRGGYPETQCF
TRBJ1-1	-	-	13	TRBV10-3	TGTGCCAGTGCGTGGGACGCCGACACTGAAGCTTTCTTT	CASAWDADTEAFF
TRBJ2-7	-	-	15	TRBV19	TGTGCCAGTAGCCCCTCCGGGACAAGCTCCTACGAGCAGTACTTC	CASSPSGTSSYEQYF
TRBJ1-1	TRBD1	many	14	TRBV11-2	TGTGCCAGCAGCTTACTTTCAGGGGGCTCTGAAGCTTTCTTT	CASSLLSGGSEAFF
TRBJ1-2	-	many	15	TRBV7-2	TGTGCCAGCAGCTTGAATGCCAGGGGAAATCATGGCTACACCTTC	CASSLNARGNHGYTF
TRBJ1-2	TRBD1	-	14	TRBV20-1	TGCAGTGCTAGTGAGGGGGCAAGAAGCTATGGCTACACCTTC	CSASEGARSYGYTF
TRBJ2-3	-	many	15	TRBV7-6	TGTGCCAGCAGCTCCCGTCTTGGGGGCACAGATACGCAGTATTTT	CASSSRLGGTDTQYF
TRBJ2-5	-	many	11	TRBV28	TGTGCCAGCAGCTCCCGGGAGACCCAGTACTTC	CASSSRETQYF
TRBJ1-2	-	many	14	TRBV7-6	TGTGCCAGCAGCTTACATGAGAACAGAGGTGGCTACACCTTC	CASSLHENRGGYTF
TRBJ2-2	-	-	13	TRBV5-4	TGTGCCAGCAGCCGCGCGGGGACCGGGGAGCTGTTTTTT	CASSRAGTGELFF
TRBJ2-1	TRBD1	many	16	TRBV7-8	TGTGCCAGCAGCTTAGTCCAGGGGGTTTCCTACAATGAGCAGTTCTTC	CASSLVQGVSYNEQFF
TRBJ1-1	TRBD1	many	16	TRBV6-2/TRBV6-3	TGTGCCAGCAGTTACCGGACAGGGGGATGGAACACTGAAGCTTTCTTT	CASSYRTGGWNTEAFF
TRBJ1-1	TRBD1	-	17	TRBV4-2	TGTGCCAGCAGCCAAGTAATTTCCGGTGAGGGACAGGTTGAAGCTTTCTTT	CASSQVISGEGQVEAFF
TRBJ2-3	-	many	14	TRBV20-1	TGCAGTGCTAGGGTGGTTAACTTCCCAGATACGCAGTATTTT	CSARVVNFPDTQYF
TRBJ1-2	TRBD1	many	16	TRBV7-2	TGTGCCAGCAGCTCCAGGGCGCAGGGGGATAGCTATGGCTACACCTTC	CASSSRAQGDSYGYTF
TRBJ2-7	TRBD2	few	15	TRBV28	TGTGCCAGCAGTTTAGGGGCTAGCGGGGGTTACGAGCAGTACTTC	CASSLGASGGYEQYF
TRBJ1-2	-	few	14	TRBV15	TGTGCCACCTCCCCGGGAACAGAATCGTATGGCTACACCTTC	CATSPGTESYGYTF
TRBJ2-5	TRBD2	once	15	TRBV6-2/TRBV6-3	TGTGCCAGCAGTAGAGCGGGGGGGCCGGGAGAGACCCAGTACTTC	CASSRAGGPGETQYF
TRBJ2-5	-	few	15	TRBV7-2	TGTGCCAGCAGCTTAGTTGTTGGGGAGCAAGAGACCCAGTACTTC	CASSLVVGEQETQYF
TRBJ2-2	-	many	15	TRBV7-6	TGTGCCAGCAGTCCCGTTGCGGCTCGGGCCGGGGAGCTGTTTTTT	CASSPVAARAGELFF
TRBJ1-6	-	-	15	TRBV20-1	TGCAGTGCGCCCGCCCTACAGATGAGGGGTTCACCCCTCCACTTT	CSAPALQMRGSPLHF
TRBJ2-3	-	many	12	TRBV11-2	TGTGCCAGCACCCTAGGGACTGAGCCGCAGTATTTT	CASTLGTEPQYF
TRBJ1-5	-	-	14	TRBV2	TGTGCCAGCAGTGAAACTGCTAGCAATCAGCCCCAGCATTTT	CASSETASNQPQHF
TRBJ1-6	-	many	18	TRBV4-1	TGCGCCAGCAGCCAAGTCATGATCGGGAGCTCCTATAATTCACCCCTCCACTTT	CASSQVMIGSSYNSPLHF
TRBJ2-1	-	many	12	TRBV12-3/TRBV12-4	TGTGCCAGCAGAGACGGGGACAATGAGCAGTTCTTC	CASRDGDNEQFF
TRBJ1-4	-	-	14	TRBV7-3	TGTGCCAGCAGCTGGACCATGGCTAATGAAAAACTGTTTTTT	CASSWTMANEKLFF
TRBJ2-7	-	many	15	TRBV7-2	TGTGCCAGCAGCTTAGGGGACATCGTTTCCTACGAGCAGTACTTC	CASSLGDIVSYEQYF
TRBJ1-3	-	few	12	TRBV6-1	TGTGCCAGCAAGGGTTCTGGAAACACCATATATTTT	CASKGSGNTIYF
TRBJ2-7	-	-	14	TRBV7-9	TGTGCCAGCAGCGACCCTCCAAACCAAGACGAGCAGTACTTC	CASSDPPNQDEQYF
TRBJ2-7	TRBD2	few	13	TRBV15	TGTGCCACCAGCACTATGGGGGGGAACGAGCAGTACTTC	CATSTMGGNEQYF
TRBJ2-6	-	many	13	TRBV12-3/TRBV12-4	TGTGCCAGCAGCGAGACCGGGGCCAACGTCCTGACTTTC	CASSETGANVLTF
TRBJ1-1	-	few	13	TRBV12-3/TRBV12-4	TGTGCCAGCAGTCCGGGCTTTCCCGGGACGGCTTTCTTT	CASSPGFPGTAFF
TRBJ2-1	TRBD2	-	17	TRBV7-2	TGTGCCAGCAGCGGAGGGGGGGGGCGGGGGGGCCGGAATGAGCAGTTCTTC	CASSGGGGRGGRNEQFF
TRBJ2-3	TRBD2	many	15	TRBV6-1	TGTGCCAGCAGTGAACTAGCGGGGGGGCCAGATACGCAGTATTTT	CASSELAGGPDTQYF
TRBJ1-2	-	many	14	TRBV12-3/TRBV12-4	TGTGCCAGCAGTTTCGATGGATCTTACTATGGCTACACCTTC	CASSFDGSYYGYTF
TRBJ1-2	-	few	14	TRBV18	TGTGCCAGCTCACCACAGGGTACCAACTATGGCTACACCTTC	CASSPQGTNYGYTF
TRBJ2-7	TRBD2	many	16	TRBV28	TGTGCCAGCAACACCCCCGGGGGGGGGAATTGGTACGAGCAGTACTTC	CASNTPGGGNWYEQYF
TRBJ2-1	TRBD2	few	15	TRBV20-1	TGCAGTGCTAGTCTCTTAGCGGGGCCCTACAATGAGCAGTTCTTC	CSASLLAGPYNEQFF
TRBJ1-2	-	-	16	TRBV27	TGTGCCAGCAGAGACCCCACCTTCGGCCGCAACTATGGCTACACCTTC	CASRDPTFGRNYGYTF
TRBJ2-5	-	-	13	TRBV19	TGTGCCAGTAGTATTAACTGGGGAGAGACCCAGTACTTC	CASSINWGETQYF
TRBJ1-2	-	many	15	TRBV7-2	TGTGCCAGCAGCCCGAGCCGGGGGCAGAATGCTGGCTACACCTTC	CASSPSRGQNAGYTF
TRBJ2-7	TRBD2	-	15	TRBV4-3	TGCGCCAGCAGCCAGCAAGCGGGGGGGCCTCACGAGCAGTACTTC	CASSQQAGGPHEQYF
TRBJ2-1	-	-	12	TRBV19	TGTGCCAGTAGTGGGGGCTTAGGGGAGCAGTTCTTC	CASSGGLGEQFF
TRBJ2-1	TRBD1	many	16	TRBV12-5	TGTGCTAGTGGTTTGCCCCCGGGACAGGGCTACAATGAGCAGTTCTTC	CASGLPPGQGYNEQFF
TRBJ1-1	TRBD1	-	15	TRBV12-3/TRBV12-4	TGTGCCAGCAGTTTTTCGGGGACAGTATACACTGAAGCTTTCTTT	CASSFSGTVYTEAFF
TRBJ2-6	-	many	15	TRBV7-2	TGTGCCAGCAGCTTTTCAGGGCCTGGGGCCAACGTCCTGACTTTC	CASSFSGPGANVLTF